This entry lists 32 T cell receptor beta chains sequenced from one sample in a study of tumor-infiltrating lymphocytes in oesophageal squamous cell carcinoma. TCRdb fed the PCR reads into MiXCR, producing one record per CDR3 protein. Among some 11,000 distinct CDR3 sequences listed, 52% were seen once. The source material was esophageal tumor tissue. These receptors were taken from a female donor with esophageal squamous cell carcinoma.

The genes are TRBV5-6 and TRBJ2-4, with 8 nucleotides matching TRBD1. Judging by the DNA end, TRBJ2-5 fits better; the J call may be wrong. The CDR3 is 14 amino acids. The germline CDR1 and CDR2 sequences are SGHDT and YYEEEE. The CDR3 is CASTRQGSQETQYF. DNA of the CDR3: TGTGCCAGCACGCGACAGGGGAGTCAAGAGACCCAGTACTTC.

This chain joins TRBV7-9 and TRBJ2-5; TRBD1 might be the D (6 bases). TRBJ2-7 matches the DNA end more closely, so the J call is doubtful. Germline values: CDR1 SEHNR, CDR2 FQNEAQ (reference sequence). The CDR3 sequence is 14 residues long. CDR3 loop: CASLGADRTGEQYF. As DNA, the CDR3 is TGTGCCAGTTTAGGGGCCGACAGGACGGGCGAGCAGTACTTC.

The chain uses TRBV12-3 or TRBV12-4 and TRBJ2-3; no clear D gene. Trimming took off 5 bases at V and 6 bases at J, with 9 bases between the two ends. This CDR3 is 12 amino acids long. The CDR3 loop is CASSVLGDTQYF. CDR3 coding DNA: TGTGCCAGCAGTGTACTGGGGGATACGCAGTATTTT.

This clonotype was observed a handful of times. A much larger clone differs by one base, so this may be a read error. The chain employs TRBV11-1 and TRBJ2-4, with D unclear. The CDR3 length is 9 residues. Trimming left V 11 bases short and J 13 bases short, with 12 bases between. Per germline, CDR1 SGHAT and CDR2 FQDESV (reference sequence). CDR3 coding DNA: TGTGCCGCTAACCCTGGCCAGTACTTC. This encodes CAANPGQYF.

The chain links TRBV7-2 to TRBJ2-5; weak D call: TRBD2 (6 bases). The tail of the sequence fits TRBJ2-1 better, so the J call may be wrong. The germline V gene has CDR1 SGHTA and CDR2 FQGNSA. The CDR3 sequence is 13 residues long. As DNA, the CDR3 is TGTGCCAGCAGCTCGGGGGTTTCCCATGAGCAGTTCTTC. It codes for CASSSGVSHEQFF.

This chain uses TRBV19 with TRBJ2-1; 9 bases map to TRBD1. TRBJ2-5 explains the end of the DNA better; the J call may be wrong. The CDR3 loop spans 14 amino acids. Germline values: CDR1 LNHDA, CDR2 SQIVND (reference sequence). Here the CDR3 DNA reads TGTGCCAGTAGGGACAGGGGCAGGGGAGAGACCCAGTACTTC. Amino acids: CASRDRGRGETQYF.

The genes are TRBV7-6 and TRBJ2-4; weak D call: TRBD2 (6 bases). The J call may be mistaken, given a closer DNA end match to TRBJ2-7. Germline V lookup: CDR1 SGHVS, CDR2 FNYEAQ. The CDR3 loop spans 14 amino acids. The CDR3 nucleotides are TGTGCCAGCAGCTTAGAGGGACTCTCCTACGAGCAGTACTTC. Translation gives CASSLEGLSYEQYF.

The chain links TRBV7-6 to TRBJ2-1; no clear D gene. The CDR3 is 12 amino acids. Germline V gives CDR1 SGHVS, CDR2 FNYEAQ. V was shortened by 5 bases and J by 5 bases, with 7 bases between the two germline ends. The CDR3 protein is CASSDGHNEQFF. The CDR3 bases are TGTGCCAGCAGCGACGGACACAATGAGCAGTTCTTC.

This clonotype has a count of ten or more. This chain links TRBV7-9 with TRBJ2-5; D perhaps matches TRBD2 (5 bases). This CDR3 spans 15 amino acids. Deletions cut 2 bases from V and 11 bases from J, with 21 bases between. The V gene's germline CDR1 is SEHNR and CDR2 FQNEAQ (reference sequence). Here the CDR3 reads CASSLWGISGNEQYF. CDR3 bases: TGTGCCAGCAGCTTATGGGGTATCAGCGGAAATGAGCAGTACTTC.

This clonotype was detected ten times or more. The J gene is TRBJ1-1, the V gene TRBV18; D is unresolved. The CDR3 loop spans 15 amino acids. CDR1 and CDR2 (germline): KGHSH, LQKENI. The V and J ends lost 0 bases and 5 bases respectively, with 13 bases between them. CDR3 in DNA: TGTGCCAGCTCACCACCTCTGAAGGGTCGGACTGAAGCTTTCTTT. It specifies CASSPPLKGRTEAFF.

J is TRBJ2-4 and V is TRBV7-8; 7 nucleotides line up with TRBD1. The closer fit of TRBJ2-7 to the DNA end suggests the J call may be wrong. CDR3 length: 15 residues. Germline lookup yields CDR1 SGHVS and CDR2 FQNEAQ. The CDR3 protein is CASSPRTGNSYEQYF. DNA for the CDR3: TGTGCCAGCAGCCCTAGGACAGGAAATTCCTACGAGCAGTACTTC.

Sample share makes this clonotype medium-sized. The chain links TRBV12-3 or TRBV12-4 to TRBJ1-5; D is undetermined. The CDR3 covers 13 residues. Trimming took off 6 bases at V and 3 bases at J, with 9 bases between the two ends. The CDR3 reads CASSQRINQPQHF. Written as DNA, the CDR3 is TGTGCCAGCAGCCAACGGATCAATCAGCCCCAGCATTTT.

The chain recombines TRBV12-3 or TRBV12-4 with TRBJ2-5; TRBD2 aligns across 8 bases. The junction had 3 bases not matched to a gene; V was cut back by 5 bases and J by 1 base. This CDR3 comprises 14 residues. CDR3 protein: CASSPGGAQETQYF. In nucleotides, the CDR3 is TGTGCCAGCAGTCCCGGGGGGGCCCAAGAGACCCAGTACTTC.

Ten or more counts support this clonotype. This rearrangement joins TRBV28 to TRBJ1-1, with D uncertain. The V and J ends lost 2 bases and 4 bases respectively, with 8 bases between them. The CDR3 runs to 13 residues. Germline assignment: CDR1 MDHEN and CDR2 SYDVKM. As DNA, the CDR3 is TGTGCCAGCAGTTTACCGGGTGGCACTGAAGCTTTCTTT. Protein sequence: CASSLPGGTEAFF.

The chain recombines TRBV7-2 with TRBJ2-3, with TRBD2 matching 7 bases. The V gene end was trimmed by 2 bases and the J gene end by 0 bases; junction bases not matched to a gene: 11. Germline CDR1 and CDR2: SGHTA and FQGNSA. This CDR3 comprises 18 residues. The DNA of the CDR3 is TGTGCCAGCAGCTTACGTGCCCTCGGGGGGTTTAGCACAGATACGCAGTATTTT. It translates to CASSLRALGGFSTDTQYF.

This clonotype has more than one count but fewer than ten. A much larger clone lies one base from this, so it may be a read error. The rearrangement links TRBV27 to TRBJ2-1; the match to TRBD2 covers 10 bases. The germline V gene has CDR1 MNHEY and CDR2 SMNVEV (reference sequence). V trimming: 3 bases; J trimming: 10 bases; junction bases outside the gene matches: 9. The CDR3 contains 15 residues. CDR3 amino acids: CASSFQWGLAYEQFF. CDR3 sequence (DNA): TGTGCCAGCAGTTTTCAGTGGGGACTAGCGTACGAGCAGTTCTTC.

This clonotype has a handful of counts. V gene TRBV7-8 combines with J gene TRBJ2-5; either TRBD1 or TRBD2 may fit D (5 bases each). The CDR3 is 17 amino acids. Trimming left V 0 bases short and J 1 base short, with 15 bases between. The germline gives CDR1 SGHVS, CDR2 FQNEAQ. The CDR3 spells CASSLAVNSGSQETQYF. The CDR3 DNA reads TGTGCCAGCAGCTTAGCGGTCAATTCAGGGAGCCAAGAGACCCAGTACTTC. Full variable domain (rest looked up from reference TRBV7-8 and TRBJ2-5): GAGVSQSPRYKVAKRGQDVALRCDPISGHVSLFWYQQALGQGPEFLTYFQNEAQLDKSGLPSDRFFAERPEGSVSTLKIQRTQQEDSAVYLCASSLAVNSGSQETQYFGPGTRLLVL.

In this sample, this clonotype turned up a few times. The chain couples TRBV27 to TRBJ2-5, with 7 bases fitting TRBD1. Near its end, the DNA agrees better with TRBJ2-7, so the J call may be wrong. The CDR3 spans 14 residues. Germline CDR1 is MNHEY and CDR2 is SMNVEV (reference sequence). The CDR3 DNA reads TGTGCCAGCAGTTCCGGGACAGTGACCTACGAGCAGTACTTC. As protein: CASSSGTVTYEQYF.

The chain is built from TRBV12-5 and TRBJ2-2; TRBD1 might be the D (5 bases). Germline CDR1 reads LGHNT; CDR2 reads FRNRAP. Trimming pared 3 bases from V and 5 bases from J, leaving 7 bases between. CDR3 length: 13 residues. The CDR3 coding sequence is TGTGCTAGTGGTTTTACAGGAACCGGGGAGCTGTTTTTT. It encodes CASGFTGTGELFF.

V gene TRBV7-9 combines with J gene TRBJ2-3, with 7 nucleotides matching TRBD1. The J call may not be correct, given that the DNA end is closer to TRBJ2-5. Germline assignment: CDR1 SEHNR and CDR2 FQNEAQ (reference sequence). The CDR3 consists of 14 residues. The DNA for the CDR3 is TGTGCCAGCAGCATCGAAACAGGGGTAGAGACCCAGTACTTC. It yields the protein CASSIETGVETQYF.

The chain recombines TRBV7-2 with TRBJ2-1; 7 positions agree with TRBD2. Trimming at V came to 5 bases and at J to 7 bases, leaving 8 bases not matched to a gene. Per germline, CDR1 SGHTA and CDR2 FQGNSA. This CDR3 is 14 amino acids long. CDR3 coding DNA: TGTACCAGCAGCCCCCGCGGGGGAATGAATGAGCAGTTCTTC. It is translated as CTSSPRGGMNEQFF.

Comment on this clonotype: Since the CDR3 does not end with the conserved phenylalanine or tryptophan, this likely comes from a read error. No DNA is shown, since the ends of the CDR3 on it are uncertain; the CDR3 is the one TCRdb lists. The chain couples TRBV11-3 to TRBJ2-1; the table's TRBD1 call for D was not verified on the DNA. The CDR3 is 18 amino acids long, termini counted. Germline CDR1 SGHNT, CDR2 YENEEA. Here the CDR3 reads CASSLEGRWGDYGYTFGS.

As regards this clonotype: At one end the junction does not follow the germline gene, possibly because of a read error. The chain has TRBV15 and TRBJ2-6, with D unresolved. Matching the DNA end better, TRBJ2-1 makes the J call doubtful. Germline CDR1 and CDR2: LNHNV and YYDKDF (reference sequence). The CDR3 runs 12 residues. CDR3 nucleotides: TGTGCCACCAGCATAGCTCCCAATCAGCAGTTCTTC. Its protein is CATSIAPNQQFF.

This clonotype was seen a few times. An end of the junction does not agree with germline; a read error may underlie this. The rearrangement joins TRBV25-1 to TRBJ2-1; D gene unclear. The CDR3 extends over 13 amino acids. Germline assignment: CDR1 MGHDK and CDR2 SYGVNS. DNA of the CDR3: TGTGCCAGCAGTGGGTTACCCCAAGAGACCCAGTACTTT. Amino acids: CASSGLPQETQYF.

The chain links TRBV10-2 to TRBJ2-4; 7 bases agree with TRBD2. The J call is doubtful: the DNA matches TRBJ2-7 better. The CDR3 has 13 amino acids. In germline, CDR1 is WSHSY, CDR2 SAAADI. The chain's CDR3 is CASRGGSSYEQYF. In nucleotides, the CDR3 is TGCGCCAGCAGGGGCGGGAGTTCCTACGAGCAGTACTTC.

The CDR3 sequence: CASSPFLGGGYNEQFF. For the CDR3, the DNA is TGTGCCAGCAGCCCGTTCCTGGGGGGGGGCTACAATGAGCAGTTCTTC. The chain combines TRBV7-2 with TRBJ2-7; 7 positions agree with TRBD2. The DNA end favors TRBJ2-1, so the J call may be wrong. Looked up from germline, CDR1 is SGHTA and CDR2 is FQGNSA. This CDR3 is built from 16 residues.

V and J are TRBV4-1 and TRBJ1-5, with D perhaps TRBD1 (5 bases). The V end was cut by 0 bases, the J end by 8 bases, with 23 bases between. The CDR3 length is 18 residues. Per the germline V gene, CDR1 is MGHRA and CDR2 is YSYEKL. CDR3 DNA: TGCGCCAGCAGCCAAGATCGGGCAGGGCGAAGCCCTGTTGAGCCCCAGCATTTT. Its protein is CASSQDRAGRSPVEPQHF.

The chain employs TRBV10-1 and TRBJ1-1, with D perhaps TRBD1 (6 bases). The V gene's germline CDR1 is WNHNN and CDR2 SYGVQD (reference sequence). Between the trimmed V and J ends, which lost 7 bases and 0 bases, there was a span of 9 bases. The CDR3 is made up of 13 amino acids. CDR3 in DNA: TGCGCCAGCAAAGGGGGTATGAACACTGAAGCTTTCTTT. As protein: CASKGGMNTEAFF.

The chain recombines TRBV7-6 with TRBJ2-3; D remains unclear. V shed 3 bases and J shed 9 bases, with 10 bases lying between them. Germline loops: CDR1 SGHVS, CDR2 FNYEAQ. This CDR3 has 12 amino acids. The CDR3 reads CASSFGHPTQYF. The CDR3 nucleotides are TGTGCCAGCAGCTTCGGCCATCCGACGCAGTATTTT.

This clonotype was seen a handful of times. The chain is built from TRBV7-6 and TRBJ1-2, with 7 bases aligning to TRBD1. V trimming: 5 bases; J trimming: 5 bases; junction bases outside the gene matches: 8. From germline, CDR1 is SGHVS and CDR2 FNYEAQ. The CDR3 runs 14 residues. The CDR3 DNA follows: TGTGCCAGCAGCATATCCGGGACAGCATATGGCTACACCTTC. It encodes CASSISGTAYGYTF.

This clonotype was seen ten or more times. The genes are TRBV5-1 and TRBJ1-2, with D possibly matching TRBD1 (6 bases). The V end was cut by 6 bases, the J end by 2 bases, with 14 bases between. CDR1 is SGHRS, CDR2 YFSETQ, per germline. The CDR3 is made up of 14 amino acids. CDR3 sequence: CASTPGDPNYGYTF. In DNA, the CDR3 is TGCGCCAGCACTCCAGGGGATCCGAACTATGGCTACACCTTC.

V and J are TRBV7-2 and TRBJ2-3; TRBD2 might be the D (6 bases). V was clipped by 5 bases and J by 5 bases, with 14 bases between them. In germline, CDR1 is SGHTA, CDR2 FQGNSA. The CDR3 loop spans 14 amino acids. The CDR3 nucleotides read TGTGCCAGCAGCCTGTCGGGAGCGGGAGATACGCAGTATTTT. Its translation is CASSLSGAGDTQYF.